The following is a T cell receptor beta chain sequence with its context. Its specificity is unknown. The data stem from a study of cytomegalovirus exposure and HLA in healthy donors. Findings and limits, study-wide: What a later analysis showed was that several of the most significant clusters appeared linked to common viral pathogens.

With 60 Vbeta and 13 Jbeta primers, the PCR was carried out. The table came from immunoSEQ multiplex PCR; TCRdb's copy has only in-frame clones and leaves some out. The repertoire holds some 110,000 clones, with approximately 76% as singletons. Germline-derived CDR1 and CDR2 are MDHEN and SYDVKM. The CDR3 has 12 amino acids. Trimming removed 4 bases at V and 7 bases at J, with 8 bases between. The sequence was collected from a man in his forties or fifties in good health and CMV-seropositive. V usage is TRBV28 and J usage is TRBJ2-1; no clear D. The sequenced sample was PBMCs. The CDR3 spells CASSSGWNEQFF. CDR3 bases: TGTGCCAGCAGTTCGGGTTGGAATGAGCAGTTCTTC.